These 28 T cell receptor beta chains came from one sample sequenced in a study of shared T cell receptors in the human thymus. The assay was immunoSEQ multiplex PCR, and TCRdb's table has in-frame clones only and misses some. In the table there are under 700,000 clones, 78% of which are singletons. The same sample was also studied in work on human thymus T cells.

Material for sequencing was thymocytes. The receptors shown here come from a boy in the first two years of life with a congenital heart defect.

This clone was seen a single time. The chain carries TRBV19 and TRBJ2-2; weak D call: TRBD1 (6 bases). The CDR3 loop spans 13 amino acids. V shed 8 bases and J shed 7 bases, with 14 bases lying between them. Germline values: CDR1 LNHDA, CDR2 SQIVND (reference sequence). The CDR3 here is CASSTGRNGELFF. In DNA form, the CDR3 reads TGTGCCAGTTCTACAGGGCGGAACGGGGAGCTGTTTTTT.

The genes are TRBV28 and TRBJ2-1; 11 nucleotides line up with TRBD2. The junction had 9 bases not matched to a gene; V was cut back by 6 bases and J by 5 bases. CDR3 length: 16 amino acids. Germline CDR1 is MDHEN and CDR2 is SYDVKM. The DNA for the CDR3 is TGTGCCAGCAGGGTAGCGGGAGGGCTAATCGACAATGAGCAGTTCTTC. Its protein product is CASRVAGGLIDNEQFF.

The genes are TRBV4-1 and TRBJ2-1; D is undetermined. The CDR3 has 11 amino acids. Trimming pared 10 bases from V and 5 bases from J, leaving 9 bases between. The germline CDR1 and CDR2 sequences are MGHRA and YSYEKL. Here the CDR3 DNA reads TGCGCCACTGGGCGCAACAATGAGCAGTTCTTC. It specifies CATGRNNEQFF.

The rearrangement joins TRBV28 to TRBJ1-1; TRBD1 matches at 8 bases. Trimming at V came to 7 bases and at J to 3 bases, leaving 7 bases not matched to a gene. CDR3 length equals 14 residues. Germline V gene lookup returns CDR1 MDHEN and CDR2 SYDVKM. For the CDR3, the DNA is TGTGCCAGCAACGTTTCGGACAGGGACACTGAAGCTTTCTTT. This gives the protein CASNVSDRDTEAFF.

The rearrangement links TRBV9 to TRBJ2-2; perhaps TRBD2 as D (6 bases). Germline CDR1 SGDLS, CDR2 YYNGEE. The CDR3 has 14 amino acids. V was shortened by 2 bases and J by 9 bases, with 14 bases between the two germline ends. The CDR3 reads CASSVGDSARELFF. The CDR3 nucleotides are TGTGCCAGCAGCGTCGGGGACTCGGCCCGGGAGCTGTTTTTT.

The table lists this clone with a few counts. The chain links TRBV19 to TRBJ2-2; D unclear. Germline CDR1 reads LNHDA; CDR2 reads SQIVND (reference sequence). The CDR3 extends over 16 amino acids. V was clipped by 8 bases and J by 0 bases, with 16 bases between them. The CDR3 region is CASSSRFAANTGELFF. Written as DNA, the CDR3 is TGTGCCAGTTCTAGTAGGTTTGCAGCGAACACCGGGGAGCTGTTTTTT.

The chain employs TRBV19 and TRBJ1-1; D gene uncertain. Trimming removed 4 bases from V and 11 bases from J, with 17 bases in between. Germline lookup yields CDR1 LNHDA and CDR2 SQIVND (reference sequence). This CDR3 region has 13 residues. The CDR3: CASSTLFSHGAFF. The CDR3 DNA follows: TGTGCCAGTAGTACCCTTTTTAGCCACGGGGCTTTCTTT.

The chain couples TRBV4-1 to TRBJ2-7; TRBD1 matches at 8 bases. The CDR3 has 15 amino acids. Germline-derived CDR1 and CDR2 are MGHRA and YSYEKL. J lost 4 bases, V lost 0 bases, and 5 bases had no gene match. CDR3 protein: CASSQDQGALYEQYF. DNA of the CDR3: TGCGCCAGCAGCCAAGATCAGGGGGCTCTGTACGAGCAGTACTTC.

The chain is built from TRBV11-2 and TRBJ1-1; TRBD1 aligns across 9 bases. This CDR3 region has 19 residues. CDR1 and CDR2 from the germline V gene are SGHAT and FQNNGV. The J segment lost 0 bases and the V segment lost 5 bases, leaving 16 bases of the junction unmatched. CDR3 amino acids: CASSPEVGQGPMMNTEAFF. DNA of the CDR3: TGTGCCAGCAGCCCAGAGGTGGGACAGGGACCCATGATGAACACTGAAGCTTTCTTT.

V is TRBV5-4 and J is TRBJ2-1; 13 bases match TRBD2. J was trimmed by 1 base and V by 5 bases; bases with no gene match: 3. In germline, CDR1 is SGHNT, CDR2 YYREEE (reference sequence). The CDR3 has 16 amino acids. This CDR3 reads CASRGTSGMSYNEQFF. The CDR3 DNA is TGTGCCAGCAGGGGGACTAGCGGGATGTCCTACAATGAGCAGTTCTTC.

Remarks on this clone: Germline and junction disagree at one end, which may indicate a read error. This rearrangement joins TRBV4-3 to TRBJ1-3, with a weak D call TRBD1 (6 bases). Germline assignment: CDR1 LGHNA and CDR2 YSLEER. This CDR3 contains 16 residues. Here the CDR3 reads CASSHETGKSGNTICF. In DNA, the CDR3 is TGCGCCAGCAGCCACGAAACAGGGAAATCTGGAAACACCATATGTTTT.

This clone was detected a few times. The rearrangement joins TRBV4-3 to TRBJ2-3, with 11 nucleotides matching TRBD2. The CDR3 has 15 amino acids. V shed 8 bases, J shed 4 bases, and the junction held 8 bases outside the gene matches. Looked up from germline, CDR1 is LGHNA and CDR2 is YSLEER. The CDR3 reads CASGQLAGVADTQYF. As DNA, the CDR3 is TGCGCCAGCGGACAACTAGCGGGAGTCGCAGATACGCAGTATTTT.

This chain connects TRBV10-2 to TRBJ2-7, with 12 positions matching TRBD2. From germline, CDR1 is WSHSY and CDR2 SAAADI. V lost 0 bases and J lost 6; bases outside the gene matches: 6. The CDR3 length is 16 residues. This CDR3 reads CASSESRLAGDCEQYF. The CDR3 coding sequence is TGCGCCAGCAGTGAGTCGCGACTAGCGGGGGATTGCGAGCAGTACTTC.

This chain uses TRBV2 with TRBJ2-1, with 12 positions matching TRBD2. The V segment lost 5 bases and the J segment 4 bases; nucleotides outside the gene matches: 9. The CDR3 loop spans 17 amino acids. Germline V gives CDR1 SNHLY, CDR2 FYNNEI. For the CDR3, the DNA is TGTGCCAGCAGTACCACCGGACTAGCGGGACCATACAATGAGCAGTTCTTC. As protein: CASSTTGLAGPYNEQFF.

A single count supports this clone. The chain uses TRBV5-1 and TRBJ2-2; 11 bases fit TRBD2. Germline V lookup: CDR1 SGHRS, CDR2 YFSETQ. CDR3 length: 17 residues. V lost 0 bases, J lost 4 bases, and 5 bases stayed unmatched. The DNA of the CDR3 is TGCGCCAGCAGCTTGGGGGGGACTAGCGGACTCACCGGGGAGCTGTTTTTT. It translates to CASSLGGTSGLTGELFF.

This clone came up once. V usage is TRBV27 and J usage is TRBJ2-7; a weak D match, TRBD2 (5 bases). CDR3 length equals 14 residues. The V gene's germline CDR1 is MNHEY and CDR2 SMNVEV (reference sequence). V lost 4 bases to trimming and J lost 5 bases, with 15 bases between them. The DNA of the CDR3 is TGTGCCAGCAGTTCGGAGAGGGTCAGCAACGAGCAGTACTTC. This codes for CASSSERVSNEQYF.

The chain joins TRBV28 to TRBJ2-7, with 8 bases aligning to TRBD2. The CDR3 is 17 residues long. V trimming: 5 bases; J trimming: 2 bases; junction bases outside the gene matches: 14. The germline CDR1 and CDR2 sequences are MDHEN and SYDVKM. DNA for the CDR3: TGTGCCAGCAGTCACCTTAGTAGCGGGACGACCCCCTACGAGCAGTACTTC. Translation gives CASSHLSSGTTPYEQYF.

The table lists this clone with a few counts. V and J are TRBV5-1 and TRBJ2-5; D is unclear. CDR1 SGHRS and CDR2 YFSETQ come from the germline V gene. The CDR3 covers 15 residues. V was trimmed by 0 bases and J by 2 bases, leaving 11 bases between them. The CDR3 coding sequence is TGCGCCAGCAGCTTGGAGGCGGAAGTTCAAGAGACCCAGTACTTC. Protein: CASSLEAEVQETQYF.

This clone was seen only a few times. The J gene is TRBJ2-1, the V gene TRBV11-2; maybe TRBD2 (5 bases). CDR1 and CDR2 from the germline V gene are SGHAT and FQNNGV. The V and J ends lost 2 bases and 6 bases respectively, with 11 bases between them. The CDR3 is made up of 14 amino acids. The CDR3 coding sequence is TGTGCCAGCAGCTTATTGACCCGGGGCAATGAGCAGTTCTTC. Translated, it gives CASSLLTRGNEQFF.

V usage is TRBV6-5 and J usage is TRBJ2-7, with TRBD1 matching over 7 bases. The CDR3 spans 14 residues. CDR1 is MNHEY and CDR2 is SVGAGI in the germline V gene. The J segment lost 5 bases and the V segment lost 5 bases, leaving 9 bases of the junction unmatched. Here the CDR3 DNA reads TGTGCCAGCAGTCACAGACAGGGCAACCACGAGCAGTACTTC. Its translation is CASSHRQGNHEQYF.

Here the CDR3 reads CASRKGQGLKGYTF. The CDR3 DNA reads as TGCGCCAGCAGAAAGGGACAGGGGTTGAAAGGCTACACCTTC. The chain has TRBV5-1 and TRBJ1-2; 10 nucleotides align to TRBD1. The CDR3 contains 14 residues. Germline lookup yields CDR1 SGHRS and CDR2 YFSETQ. The J segment lost 8 bases and the V segment lost 5 bases, leaving 9 bases of the junction unmatched.

This clone showed up just once. The chain joins TRBV14 to TRBJ2-1; D might be TRBD2 (6 bases). Per the germline V gene, CDR1 is SGHDN and CDR2 is FVKESK. This CDR3 spans 16 amino acids. Trimming pared 4 bases from V and 0 bases from J, leaving 13 bases between. The CDR3 sequence is CASSPGTDGSYNEQFF. DNA for the CDR3: TGTGCCAGCAGCCCAGGGACTGACGGCTCCTACAATGAGCAGTTCTTC.

This chain links TRBV2 with TRBJ2-3; D is uncertain. Between the trimmed V and J ends, which lost 5 bases and 0 bases, there was a span of 6 bases. Germline lookup yields CDR1 SNHLY and CDR2 FYNNEI. The CDR3 loop spans 13 amino acids. The DNA of the CDR3 is TGTGCCAGCAGTACAGCTAGCACAGATACGCAGTATTTT. Translating it yields CASSTASTDTQYF.

The chain combines TRBV19 with TRBJ2-3, with D possibly TRBD2 on 5 matching bases. V lost 4 bases to trimming and J lost 0 bases, with 11 bases between them. Germline V gene lookup returns CDR1 LNHDA and CDR2 SQIVND (reference sequence). The CDR3 is made up of 15 amino acids. DNA for the CDR3: TGTGCCAGTAGTACCTCTAGCCCTAGCACAGATACGCAGTATTTT. Its protein product is CASSTSSPSTDTQYF.

V gene TRBV19 combines with J gene TRBJ2-1; D remains ambiguous. Germline V lookup: CDR1 LNHDA, CDR2 SQIVND (reference sequence). Trimming removed 10 bases at V and 0 bases at J, with 16 bases between. The CDR3 extends over 15 amino acids. In nucleotides, the CDR3 is TGTGCCACCAAGAAAGTTACCAGCTCCTACAATGAGCAGTTCTTC. Translated, it gives CATKKVTSSYNEQFF. Drawing the rest from reference TRBV19 and TRBJ2-1, the complete variable domain is DGGITQSPKYLFRKEGQNVTLSCEQNLNHDAMYWYRQDPGQGLRLIYYSQIVNDFQKGDIAEGYSVSREKKESFPLTVTSAQKNPTAFYLCATKKVTSSYNEQFFGPGTRLTVL.

In its sample, this clone was seen a few times. This chain links TRBV28 with TRBJ2-2; 7 nucleotides match TRBD1. The trim removed 7 bases at V and 2 bases at J, leaving 7 bases unmatched. This CDR3 contains 15 residues. CDR1 MDHEN and CDR2 SYDVKM come from the germline V gene. The CDR3 DNA reads TGTGCCAGCATACCTTACAGGGGAAACACCGGGGAGCTGTTTTTT. Residues: CASIPYRGNTGELFF.

J is TRBJ2-3 and V is TRBV9; TRBD2 matches 9 bases. Germline CDR1 and CDR2: SGDLS and YYNGEE. The CDR3 contains 16 residues. The V gene end was trimmed by 0 bases and the J gene end by 0 bases; junction bases not matched to a gene: 2. The CDR3 DNA follows: TGTGCCAGCAGCGTAGGTAGCGGGAGAAGCACAGATACGCAGTATTTT. It specifies CASSVGSGRSTDTQYF.

This clone was counted a single time. The V call is TRBV5-1, the J call TRBJ1-2; weak D call: TRBD1 (6 bases). V lost 0 bases to trimming and J lost 1 base, with 16 bases between them. Germline loops: CDR1 SGHRS, CDR2 YFSETQ. CDR3 length: 17 residues. The DNA of the CDR3 is TGCGCCAGCAGCTTGGGCTCTGGGGGGGGCTTTAACTATGGCTACACCTTC. Protein: CASSLGSGGGFNYGYTF.